One sample yielded the 25 T cell receptor beta chains listed below, sequenced in a study of blood T cell repertoires in COVID-19. Produced via immunoSEQ multiplex PCR; TCRdb's table is partial and in-frame only. The repertoire includes around 150,000 clones, around 90% of them detected once, and roughly 19% sits in the top ten. The specimen sequenced was peripheral blood. The receptor source for this set is a man between 60 and 70 years old with active or convalescent COVID-19.

The V call is TRBV5-1, the J call TRBJ2-1, with D possibly matching TRBD2 (7 bases). The V end lost 0 bases, the J end lost 6 bases, and 25 bases lay between the germline ends. In germline, CDR1 is SGHRS, CDR2 YFSETQ. CDR3 size: 19 residues. As DNA, the CDR3 is TGCGCCAGCAGCTTGGATAGGGCGGGGGCCGCTCGCGTGAGCAATGAGCAGTTCTTC. This sequence encodes CASSLDRAGAARVSNEQFF.

V and J are TRBV27 and TRBJ2-1; 9 nucleotides match TRBD2. The CDR3 is made up of 16 amino acids. V trimming: 3 bases; J trimming: 7 bases; junction bases outside the gene matches: 10. From germline, CDR1 is MNHEY and CDR2 SMNVEV (reference sequence). The CDR3 sequence: CASSFQRGAWGNEQFF. The CDR3 DNA sequence: TGTGCCAGCAGTTTTCAGCGGGGGGCCTGGGGAAATGAGCAGTTCTTC.

The rearrangement joins TRBV7-6 to TRBJ1-3; no reliable D call. The germline gives CDR1 SGHVS, CDR2 FNYEAQ. V lost 0 bases to trimming and J lost 0 bases, with 9 bases between them. This CDR3 has 16 residues. The CDR3 sequence is CASSLASARSGNTIYF. CDR3 nucleotides: TGTGCCAGCAGCTTAGCGTCCGCGCGCTCTGGAAACACCATATATTTT.

The chain combines TRBV7-7 with TRBJ2-1, with 8 bases matching TRBD1. V lost 5 bases and J lost 1; bases outside the gene matches: 13. The CDR3 covers 18 residues. Germline V gene data show CDR1 as SSHAT and CDR2 as FNYEAQ (reference sequence). As DNA, the CDR3 is TGTGCCAGCAGCCAAGGGGCAGGGGGCGCCCGGTCCTACAATGAGCAGTTCTTC. As protein: CASSQGAGGARSYNEQFF.

The chain recombines TRBV27 with TRBJ2-1; D perhaps matches TRBD1 (6 bases). Germline assignment: CDR1 MNHEY and CDR2 SMNVEV (reference sequence). CDR3 size: 16 residues. V lost 10 bases, J lost 0 bases, and 19 bases lay in between. The CDR3 nucleotides read TGTGCCACCCGTCGGGGACATCTAAGCTCCTACAATGAGCAGTTCTTC. Residues: CATRRGHLSSYNEQFF.

V and J are TRBV5-1 and TRBJ2-2, with 13 bases lining up with TRBD2. The CDR3 is 22 amino acids. V lost 0 bases, J lost 1 base, and 15 bases stayed unmatched. Germline-derived CDR1 and CDR2 are SGHRS and YFSETQ. CDR3 coding DNA: TGCGCCAGCAGCTTGGGACTAGCGGGGGGCCGTCCGGTTGGCCGGAACACCGGGGAGCTGTTTTTT. Translation gives CASSLGLAGGRPVGRNTGELFF. The full variable domain, with the rest looked up from reference TRBV5-1 and TRBJ2-2, is KAGVTQTPRYLIKTRGQQVTLSCSPISGHRSVSWYQQTPGQGLQFLFEYFSETQRNKGNFPGRFSGRQFSNSRSEMNVSTLELGDSALYLCASSLGLAGGRPVGRNTGELFFGEGSRLTVL.

The V call is TRBV23-1, the J call TRBJ1-2, with TRBD1 matching over 7 bases. TRBV23-1 is classed as an ORF, of uncertain function. The CDR3 consists of 13 residues. V lost 8 bases, J lost 4 bases, and 7 bases stayed unmatched. This CDR3 is CASRPGQPYGYTF. The CDR3 nucleotides are TGCGCCAGCCGACCGGGACAGCCCTATGGCTACACCTTC.

V is TRBV18 and J is TRBJ2-4; TRBD1 aligns across 8 bases. This CDR3 has 17 amino acids. Germline lookup yields CDR1 KGHSH and CDR2 LQKENI. V trimming: 1 base; J trimming: 1 base; junction bases outside the gene matches: 6. The CDR3 is CASSPQTGVGAKNIQYF. The CDR3 region has the DNA TGTGCCAGCTCACCACAGACAGGGGTAGGGGCCAAAAACATTCAGTACTTC.

V usage is TRBV2 and J usage is TRBJ2-5, with a tentative D call TRBD2 (5 bases). CDR3 size: 14 residues. Germline CDR1 is SNHLY and CDR2 is FYNNEI. V was pared by 4 bases and J by 6 bases, with 15 bases between. The CDR3 sequence is CASSVWRLQKTQYF. Here the CDR3 DNA reads TGTGCCAGCAGTGTCTGGAGGTTGCAAAAGACCCAGTACTTC.

The chain links TRBV4-2 to TRBJ2-2; D may be TRBD2 (5 bases). Germline V CDR1 and CDR2: LGHNA, YNFKEQ. The CDR3 extends over 18 amino acids. The V and J ends lost 0 bases and 2 bases respectively, with 16 bases between them. The CDR3 spells CASSQEMARTYNTGELFF. The DNA of the CDR3 is TGTGCCAGCAGCCAAGAAATGGCGCGGACTTATAACACCGGGGAGCTGTTTTTT.

The CDR3 DNA sequence: TGTGCCAGCAGCTCGAGACTAGCGGGGGCCCCCACCGGGGAGCTGTTTTTT. Encoded protein: CASSSRLAGAPTGELFF. V is TRBV7-8 and J is TRBJ2-2; TRBD2 agrees at 12 bases. The CDR3 has 17 residues. The germline V gene encodes CDR1 SGHVS and CDR2 FQNEAQ. V lost 4 bases to trimming and J lost 4 bases; unmatched junction nucleotides: 7.

The V gene is TRBV14, the J gene TRBJ1-1; D not resolved. CDR3 size: 16 residues. V gave up 6 bases and J gave up 1 base, with 18 bases separating them. CDR1 and CDR2 (germline): SGHDN, FVKESK. The CDR3 DNA follows: TGTGCCAGCAGACCCCTTGCGGGCGCGTCGAACACTGAAGCTTTCTTT. This gives the protein CASRPLAGASNTEAFF.

The chain employs TRBV10-3 and TRBJ1-1; D uncertain. V was trimmed by 5 bases and J by 4 bases, leaving 11 bases between them. The CDR3 contains 13 residues. Germline V gene sequence: CDR1 ENHRY, CDR2 SYGVKD. The CDR3 loop reads CAISLPGSTEAFF. The CDR3 bases are TGTGCCATCAGTCTTCCGGGGAGCACTGAAGCTTTCTTT.

The chain combines TRBV5-5 with TRBJ1-2; 9 nucleotides match TRBD1. CDR1 and CDR2 (germline): SGHKS, YYEKEE (reference sequence). The CDR3 consists of 13 residues. Losses at the gene ends were 6 bases for V and 3 bases for J; bases not matched to a gene: 3. In DNA form, the CDR3 reads TGTGCCAGCACCTGGACAGGGGACTATGGCTACACCTTC. It yields the protein CASTWTGDYGYTF. Complete variable domain (other parts from reference TRBV5-5 and TRBJ1-2): DAGVTQSPTHLIKTRGQQVTLRCSPISGHKSVSWYQQVLGQGPQFIFQYYEKEERGRGNFPDRFSARQFPNYSSELNVNALLLGDSALYLCASTWTGDYGYTFGSGTRLTVV.

In this sample, this clone turned up a few times. The V call is TRBV18, the J call TRBJ1-5; 8 bases are shared with TRBD1. V shed 4 bases and J 4 bases; nucleotides not matched to a gene: 12. This CDR3 region has 17 residues. Germline V gene data show CDR1 as KGHSH and CDR2 as LQKENI. Written as DNA, the CDR3 is TGTGCCAGCTCACAATGGACAGGGAGGACATCTAATCAGCCCCAGCATTTT. Its translation is CASSQWTGRTSNQPQHF.

The chain combines TRBV19 with TRBJ1-5; D may be TRBD1 (6 bases). This CDR3 is built from 15 residues. The germline gives CDR1 LNHDA, CDR2 SQIVND (reference sequence). V shed 7 bases and J shed 1 base, with 14 bases lying between them. In DNA, the CDR3 is TGTGCCAGTACCTCAGGGGTGTGGAGCAATCAGCCCCAGCATTTT. Translating it yields CASTSGVWSNQPQHF.

In regard to this clone: The identical CDR3 is also encoded by other nucleotide sequences in the sample. The chain links TRBV28 to TRBJ2-7, with TRBD1 as a possible D gene (6 bases). This CDR3 contains 12 residues. Trimming left V 6 bases short and J 4 bases short, with 10 bases between. In germline, CDR1 is MDHEN, CDR2 SYDVKM. The CDR3 loop reads CASSGQLYEQYF. CDR3 sequence (DNA): TGTGCCAGCAGCGGACAGCTGTACGAGCAGTACTTC.

The chain is built from TRBV6-5 and TRBJ2-2, with D tentatively TRBD1 (5 bases). There are 14 residues in the CDR3. Germline V lookup: CDR1 MNHEY, CDR2 SVGAGI. V was cut by 6 bases and J by 1 base, with 9 bases left in between. CDR3 region: CASSMDKNTGELFF. The CDR3 DNA is TGTGCCAGCAGCATGGACAAGAACACCGGGGAGCTGTTTTTT.

The chain has TRBV15 and TRBJ1-2, with TRBD1 as a possible D gene (5 bases). Germline V gives CDR1 LNHNV, CDR2 YYDKDF (reference sequence). V was cut by 3 bases and J by 4 bases, with 9 bases left in between. CDR3 length: 13 amino acids. The CDR3 DNA sequence: TGTGCCACCAGCAGCGGGGGATTCTATGGCTACACCTTC. Encoded protein: CATSSGGFYGYTF. Variable domain in full (rest from reference TRBV15 and TRBJ1-2): DAMVIQNPRYQVTQFGKPVTLSCSQTLNHNVMYWYQQKSSQAPKLLFHYYDKDFNNEADTPDNFQSRRPNTSFCFLDIRSPGLGDTAMYLCATSSGGFYGYTFGSGTRLTVV.

The J gene is TRBJ1-5, the V gene TRBV2; D is possibly TRBD1 (6 bases). V shed 4 bases and J shed 6 bases, with 19 bases lying between them. Germline CDR1 SNHLY, CDR2 FYNNEI. The CDR3 has 16 residues. This CDR3 reads CASSGGGQGGTQPQHF. The CDR3 coding sequence is TGTGCCAGCAGTGGGGGGGGGCAGGGAGGCACTCAGCCCCAGCATTTT. Full variable domain (rest looked up from reference TRBV2 and TRBJ1-5): EPEVTQTPSHQVTQMGQEVILRCVPISNHLYFYWYRQILGQKVEFLVSFYNNEISEKSEIFDDQFSVERPDGSNFTLKIRSTKLEDSAMYFCASSGGGQGGTQPQHFGDGTRLSIL.

The V gene is TRBV19, the J gene TRBJ2-7; 7 nucleotides align to TRBD1. Per germline, CDR1 LNHDA and CDR2 SQIVND (reference sequence). There are 17 residues in the CDR3. Trimming at V came to 3 bases and at J to 1 base, leaving 12 bases not matched to a gene. The CDR3 loop reads CASSIRGRGRGSYEQYF. CDR3 DNA: TGTGCCAGTAGTATCCGGGGAAGGGGGCGCGGGTCCTACGAGCAGTACTTC.

The V gene is TRBV19, the J gene TRBJ1-1; no firm D call. V lost 5 bases to trimming and J lost 0 bases, with 7 bases between them. CDR1 is LNHDA, CDR2 SQIVND, per germline (reference sequence). The CDR3 is made up of 13 amino acids. The CDR3 sequence is CASSETMNTEAFF. CDR3 DNA sequence: TGTGCCAGTAGTGAGACTATGAACACTGAAGCTTTCTTT.

The chain links TRBV29-1 to TRBJ2-3; D might be TRBD1 (5 bases). Trimming stripped 2 bases from V and 1 base from J, with 19 bases between. Germline V gene lookup returns CDR1 SQVTM and CDR2 ANQGSEA. The CDR3 has 17 amino acids. The CDR3 reads CSVEPPRWKQGTDTQYF. The CDR3 region has the DNA TGCAGCGTTGAACCCCCTCGGTGGAAACAGGGCACAGATACGCAGTATTTT.

V usage is TRBV9 and J usage is TRBJ1-6, with 7 nucleotides matching TRBD1. The CDR3 covers 19 residues. Per the germline V gene, CDR1 is SGDLS and CDR2 is YYNGEE. Unmatched junction bases numbered 10, after V lost 1 base and J lost 0 bases. The CDR3: CASSVNGAGQLSYNSPLHF. CDR3 nucleotides: TGTGCCAGCAGCGTAAATGGTGCGGGACAGCTCTCCTATAATTCACCCCTCCACTTT. Based on the CDR3 plus reference TRBV9 and TRBJ1-6, the full variable domain is DSGVTQTPKHLITATGQRVTLRCSPRSGDLSVYWYQQSLDQGLQFLIQYYNGEERAKGNILERFSAQQFPDLHSELNLSSLELGDSALYFCASSVNGAGQLSYNSPLHFGNGTRLTVT.

The chain links TRBV11-2 to TRBJ1-5; TRBD1 might be the D (5 bases). Germline V gene data show CDR1 as SGHAT and CDR2 as FQNNGV. Trimming took 1 base from V and 7 from J, leaving 14 bases between them. This CDR3 contains 15 residues. The CDR3 reads CASSLVQGYRQPQHF. CDR3 in DNA: TGTGCCAGCAGCTTAGTCCAGGGCTACAGGCAGCCCCAGCATTTT.